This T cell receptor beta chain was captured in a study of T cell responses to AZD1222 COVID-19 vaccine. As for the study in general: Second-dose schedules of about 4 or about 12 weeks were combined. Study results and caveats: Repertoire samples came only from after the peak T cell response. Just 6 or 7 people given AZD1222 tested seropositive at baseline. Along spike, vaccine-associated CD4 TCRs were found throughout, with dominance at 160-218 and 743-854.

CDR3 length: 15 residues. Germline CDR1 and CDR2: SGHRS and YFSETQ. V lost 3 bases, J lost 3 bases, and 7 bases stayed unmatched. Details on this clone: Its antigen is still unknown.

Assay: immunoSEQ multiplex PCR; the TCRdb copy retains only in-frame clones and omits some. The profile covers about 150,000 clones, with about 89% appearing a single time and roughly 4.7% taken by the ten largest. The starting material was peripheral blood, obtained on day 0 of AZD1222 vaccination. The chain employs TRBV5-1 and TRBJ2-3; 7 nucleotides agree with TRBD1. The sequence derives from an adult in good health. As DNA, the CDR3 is TGCGCCAGCAGCTATCAAGGGGGCGCGACAGATACGCAGTATTTT. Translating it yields CASSYQGGATDTQYF.